This T cell receptor beta chain stems from a study of T cell changes during pregnancy in multiple sclerosis. The repertoire was sequenced with immunoSEQ multiplex PCR; TCRdb's copy has only in-frame clones and lacks some. The sample shows roughly 55,000 clones, over 80% of them seen only once. Germline trimming cut 1 base from V and 6 bases from J; bases unmatched to any gene: 11. The CDR3 has 17 amino acids. Per germline, CDR1 MGHRA and CDR2 YSYEKL. The sample was CD4+ T cells from peripheral blood mononuclear cells, taken after pregnancy. The sequence derives from a female donor in good health, enrolled as a control in a pregnancy study. This chain connects TRBV4-1 to TRBJ2-3; the match to TRBD2 covers 9 bases. CDR3 sequence reads: CASSQVPSGATRDTQYF. In nucleotides, the CDR3 is TGCGCCAGCAGCCAAGTGCCTAGCGGGGCCACGAGGGATACGCAGTATTTT.